A single sample is the source of the 9 T cell receptor beta chains below, sequenced in a study of radiotherapy plus CTLA-4 blockade in lung cancer. TCRdb keeps only in-frame clones here, not all; method: immunoSEQ multiplex PCR. The data contain some 110,000 clones, just under 80% of them singletons. The sample was peripheral blood, taken from a patient treated with radiotherapy plus ipilimumab. These receptors were taken from a human donor with non-small cell lung cancer who had a partial response to radiotherapy plus ipilimumab.

The chain carries TRBV18 and TRBJ2-5, with D hard to call. Trimming removed 2 bases at V and 3 bases at J, with 7 bases between. Germline CDR1 is KGHSH and CDR2 is LQKENI. This CDR3 has 13 residues. The CDR3 region has the DNA TGTGCCAGCTCACCATTAGCAAAAGAGACCCAGTACTTC. Protein: CASSPLAKETQYF. The full variable domain, with the rest looked up from reference TRBV18 and TRBJ2-5, is NAGVMQNPRHLVRRRGQEARLRCSPMKGHSHVYWYRQLPEEGLKFMVYLQKENIIDESGMPKERFSAEFPKEGPSILRIQQVVRGDSAAYFCASSPLAKETQYFGPGTRLLVL.

The V gene is TRBV5-1, the J gene TRBJ2-3; tentative D call: TRBD2 (6 bases). Trimming left V 2 bases short and J 0 bases short, with 10 bases between. Germline assignment: CDR1 SGHRS and CDR2 YFSETQ. The CDR3 is 15 residues long. The CDR3 is CASSFGGKSTDTQYF. The CDR3 DNA reads TGCGCCAGCAGCTTTGGCGGGAAAAGCACAGATACGCAGTATTTT.

The chain joins TRBV28 to TRBJ1-1; 10 positions match TRBD1. The CDR3 consists of 14 residues. The germline V gene encodes CDR1 MDHEN and CDR2 SYDVKM. The V segment lost 3 bases and the J segment 4 bases; nucleotides outside the gene matches: 2. CDR3 DNA sequence: TGTGCCAGCAGTTTTAGGACAGGGGGCACTGAAGCTTTCTTT. Translating it yields CASSFRTGGTEAFF.

The chain couples TRBV5-4 to TRBJ1-6; no firm D call. Germline V CDR1 and CDR2: SGHNT, YYREEE (reference sequence). The CDR3 loop spans 13 amino acids. The germline V and J ends were trimmed by 7 bases and 8 bases, with 13 bases remaining between them. The CDR3 loop is CASGGNGDSPLHF. DNA for the CDR3: TGTGCCAGCGGAGGCAACGGGGATTCACCCCTCCACTTT.

The chain is built from TRBV19 and TRBJ1-5; 7 nucleotides match TRBD1. The V gene's germline CDR1 is LNHDA and CDR2 SQIVND (reference sequence). The CDR3 is 12 amino acids. The junction had 6 bases not matched to a gene; V was cut back by 8 bases and J by 8 bases. CDR3 loop: CASGQDPEPQHF. The CDR3 DNA reads TGTGCCAGTGGACAGGATCCGGAGCCCCAGCATTTT.

This chain links TRBV5-1 with TRBJ2-2; 9 bases are a match to TRBD2. The length of the CDR3 is 17 residues. V trimming: 1 base; J trimming: 6 bases; junction bases outside the gene matches: 10. Per germline, CDR1 SGHRS and CDR2 YFSETQ. The DNA for the CDR3 is TGCGCCAGCAGCTTGCGTCCGGCTAGCGGGACCCCCGGGGAGCTGTTTTTT. Translating gives CASSLRPASGTPGELFF.

This clone showed up just a few times. The CDR3 DNA reads TGTGCCAGCAGCCCGGGACTTTCGGGAAACACTGAAGCTTTCTTT. Encoded protein: CASSPGLSGNTEAFF. The V gene is TRBV7-2, the J gene TRBJ1-1; possibly TRBD1 for D (5 bases). Germline CDR1 is SGHTA and CDR2 is FQGNSA. V dropped 5 bases and J dropped 2 bases, with 15 bases sitting between them. This CDR3 region has 15 residues.

The chain uses TRBV21-1 and TRBJ2-7; the table's D gene call, TRBD2, was not cross checked with the DNA. TRBV21-1 is designated a pseudogene. The CDR3 covers 11 residues. In DNA form, the CDR3 reads TGTGCCAGCGGTAGCGGGAGCGAGCAGTACGTC. Its translation is CASGSGSEQYV.

The genes are TRBV28 and TRBJ2-7, with TRBD2 as a possible D gene (6 bases). With 3 bases removed from V and 0 bases from J, the gap between germline ends came to 12 bases. Germline-derived CDR1 and CDR2 are MDHEN and SYDVKM. This CDR3 region has 15 residues. The CDR3 nucleotides read TGTGCCAGCAGTTTTGCGGGGTCGAGCTCCTACGAGCAGTACTTC. It yields the protein CASSFAGSSSYEQYF.